This T cell receptor beta chain was recorded in a study of siplizumab effects on memory and regulatory T cells. Study conclusions and caveats: Reactions containing siplizumab showed mappable alloreactive CD4+ clones averaging approximately 75% Treg-derived, versus approximately 26% in controls. Naive T cells seemed more diverse than memory cells; they also seemed major alloresponse contributors.

From germline, CDR1 is MDHEN and CDR2 SYDVKM. The CDR3 loop spans 13 amino acids. The V and J ends lost 3 bases and 11 bases respectively, with 16 bases between them. Profiled with immunoSEQ multiplex PCR; TCRdb holds only in-frame clones, not every one. The sample holds fewer than 60,000 clones, 93% seen once. This clone rates as medium-sized. Its cognate antigen is unknown. The chain carries TRBV28 and TRBJ1-1; TRBD1 might be the D (6 bases). This receptor was taken from a human donor in good health. Source material: CD8+ T cells sorted from blood. CDR3 residues: CASSFGGPNGAFF. In nucleotides, the CDR3 is TGTGCCAGCAGTTTTGGGGGGCCCAACGGGGCTTTCTTT.